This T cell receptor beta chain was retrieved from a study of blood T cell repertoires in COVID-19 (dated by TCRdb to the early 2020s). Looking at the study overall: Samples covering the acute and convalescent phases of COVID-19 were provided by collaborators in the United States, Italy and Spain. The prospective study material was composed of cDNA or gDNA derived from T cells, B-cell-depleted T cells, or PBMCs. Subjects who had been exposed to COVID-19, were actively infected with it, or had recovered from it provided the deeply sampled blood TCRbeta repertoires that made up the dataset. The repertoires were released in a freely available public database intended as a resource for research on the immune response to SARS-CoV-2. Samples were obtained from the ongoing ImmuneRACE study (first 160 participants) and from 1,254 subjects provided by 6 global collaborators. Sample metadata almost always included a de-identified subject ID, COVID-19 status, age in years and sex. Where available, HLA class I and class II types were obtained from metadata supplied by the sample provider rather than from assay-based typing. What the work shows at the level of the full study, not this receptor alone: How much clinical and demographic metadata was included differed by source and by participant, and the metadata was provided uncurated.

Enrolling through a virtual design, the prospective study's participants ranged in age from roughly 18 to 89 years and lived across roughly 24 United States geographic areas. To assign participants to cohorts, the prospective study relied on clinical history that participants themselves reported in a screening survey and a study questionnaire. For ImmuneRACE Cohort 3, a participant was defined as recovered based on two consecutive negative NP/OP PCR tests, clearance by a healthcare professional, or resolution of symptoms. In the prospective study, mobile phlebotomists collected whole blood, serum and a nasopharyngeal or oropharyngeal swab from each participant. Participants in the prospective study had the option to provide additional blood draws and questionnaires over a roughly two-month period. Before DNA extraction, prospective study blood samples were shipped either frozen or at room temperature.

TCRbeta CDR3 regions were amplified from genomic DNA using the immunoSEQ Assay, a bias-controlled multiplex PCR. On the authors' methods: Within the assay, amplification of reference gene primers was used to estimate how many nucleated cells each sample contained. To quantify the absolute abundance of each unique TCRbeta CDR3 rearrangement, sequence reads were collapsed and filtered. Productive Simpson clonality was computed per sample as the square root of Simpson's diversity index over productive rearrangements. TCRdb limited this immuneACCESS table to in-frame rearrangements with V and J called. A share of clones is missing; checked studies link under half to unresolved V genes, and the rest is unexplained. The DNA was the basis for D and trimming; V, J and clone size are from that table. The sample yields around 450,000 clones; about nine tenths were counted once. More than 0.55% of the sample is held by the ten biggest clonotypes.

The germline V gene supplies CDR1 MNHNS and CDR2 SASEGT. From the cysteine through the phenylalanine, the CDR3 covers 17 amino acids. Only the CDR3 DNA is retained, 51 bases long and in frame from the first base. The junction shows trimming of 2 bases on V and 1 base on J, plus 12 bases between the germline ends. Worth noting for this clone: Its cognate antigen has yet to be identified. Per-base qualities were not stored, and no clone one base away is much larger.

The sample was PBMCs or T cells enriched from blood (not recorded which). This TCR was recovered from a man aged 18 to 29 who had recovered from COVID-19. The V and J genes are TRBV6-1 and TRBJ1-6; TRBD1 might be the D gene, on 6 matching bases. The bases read TGTGCCAGCAGTGAACGCGGGGGCTTGTCCTATAATTCACCCCTCCACTTT. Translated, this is CASSERGGLSYNSPLHF.